The clone carrying this TCR beta chain appeared a few times. Its antigen is not identified. Through Arm-PCR of CDR3 regions and iRepertoire HTBI primers, TCR beta libraries were built. TCRdb reanalysed the multiplex PCR reads using MiXCR and keeps one entry per CDR3 protein. Here the sample spans 350,000 to 500,000 distinct CDR3 sequences, 13% to 15% being singletons. Germline V gives CDR1 KGHSH, CDR2 LQKENI. V was pared by 1 base and J by 8 bases, with 10 bases of the junction left unmatched. The CDR3 has 16 amino acids. This sample was taken from a study of regulatory T cells in long-lasting Graves disease. Sample time point: newly diagnosed GD, antithyroid drugs for less than 3 months. RNA extracted from PBMCs served as the sequencing template. General study points: It was in persistent disease that TRBV28, TRBJ1-2 and TRBJ2-5 were favored.

These data also formed part of another study, on T cells in Graves' hyperthyroidism and ophthalmopathy. From that second work: Patients aged 18 to 65 had newly diagnosed hyperthyroidism of under 2 months' duration.

The chain links TRBV18 to TRBJ2-1, with 8 positions matching TRBD1. The source was peripheral blood mononuclear cells (PBMCs), collected at new diagnosis, from a patient treated with antithyroid drugs. The sequence derives from a woman in her forties or fifties with Graves disease. For the CDR3, the DNA is TGTGCCAGCTCACCACGAACGGGACAGGCAACCGATGAGCAGTTCTTC. Its protein is CASSPRTGQATDEQFF.